This T cell receptor beta chain appears in the sequencing data of a study of blood T cell repertoires in COVID-19. Across the study: Both acute and convalescent COVID-19 samples were obtained from the United States, Italy and Spain.

As processed by the authors: For nucleated cells, counts were estimated from reference gene primer amplification. Libraries were prepared by immunoSEQ multiplex PCR; TCRdb keeps only in-frame clonotypes and omits some of them. That table is the source of V, J and clone size, and D and trimming were worked out from the DNA. The sample lists under 130,000 clones; over 70% were seen once. Germline V CDR1 and CDR2: LNHDA, SQIVND (reference sequence). V dropped 1 base and J dropped 8; count of bases not matched to a gene: 7. This CDR3 region has 14 residues. Source material: peripheral blood. The source of this sequence is a human donor in a cohort sampled during active or convalescent COVID-19. The V call is TRBV19, the J call TRBJ1-2, with 7 bases aligning to TRBD1. The CDR3 bases are TGTGCCAGTAGTATAGTGACAGGGACCCTCGGCTACACCTTC. Its protein is CASSIVTGTLGYTF.